This T cell receptor (beta chain) was obtained from a study of T cell repertoires in cytomegalovirus infection. Turning to the study itself: CMV infection together with matching HLA type was indicated by public TCR beta signatures.

There are a few counts of this clonotype. Its antigen is as yet unknown. TCRdb called the reads again in MiXCR, with one record for every CDR3 protein. The table has roughly 630,000 distinct CDR3 sequences, 20% to 25% seen once; the top ten hold approximately 8%. Per germline, CDR1 DFQATT and CDR2 SNEGSKA (reference sequence). V was cut by 6 bases and J by 2 bases, with 14 bases left in between. The CDR3 length is 13 residues. The study, taken as a whole, reports: The ex vivo response showed dominance by HLA-C-restricted CMV-specific TCR beta clonotypes. Frequencies of public TCR beta families were cumulated, and this identified carriers of CMV plus the relevant HLA.

This chain joins TRBV20-1 and TRBJ2-7, with D perhaps matching TRBD1 (6 bases). Specimen: CD8+ T cells from PBMCs. The source of this sequence is a human donor in good health (CMV status not recorded). Some clones in this sample may be carry-over from other donors' samples. The CDR3 sequence is CSAPLWDTYEQYF. The CDR3 DNA reads TGCAGTGCCCCCCTCTGGGACACCTACGAGCAGTACTTC.